Sequencing of this T cell receptor beta chain was carried out in a study of beta chain features in type 1 diabetes. TCRB transcripts that were expressed got sequenced, as all of the isolated RNA had been reverse transcribed. Libraries were prepared by immunoSEQ multiplex PCR; TCRdb keeps only in-frame clonotypes and omits some of them. The sample contains a few hundred thousand clones, approximately 11% of which appear only once. This clone was seen only a few times. As yet, its antigen is unknown. Study results and limitations: The similarity of naive, central memory and Treg TCRB repertoires appeared greater among patients than among healthy donors. Among all four CD4+ subsets, Type 1 diabetes patients had TCRB CDR3s that were moderately but significantly shorter.

The trim removed 6 bases at V and 4 bases at J, leaving 9 bases unmatched. The CDR3 consists of 14 residues. CDR1 is SGDLS, CDR2 YYNGEE, per germline. This receptor was identified in a man between 25 and 39 years old with type 1 diabetes. The chain carries TRBV9 and TRBJ1-2, with TRBD1 matching 7 bases. Material for sequencing was naive CD4+ T cells from blood. This CDR3 is CASTDPGQSYGYTF. The CDR3 region has the DNA TGTGCCAGCACCGACCCGGGACAGAGCTATGGCTACACCTTC.